The subject of this entry is one T cell receptor beta chain. After extraction with the RNeasy kit, about 0.5 to 1 ug of the RNA was reverse transcribed using random hexamers. The TCR beta CDR3 was amplified by immunoSEQ multiplex PCR across 54 Vbeta, 13 Jbeta. In TCRdb, the immunoSEQ multiplex PCR reads were re-called with MiXCR into one record per CDR3 protein. Of 300,000 to 350,000 distinct CDR3 sequences listed, roughly nine tenths were seen once; the top ten hold about 0.07%. The data were taken from a study of CD8 T cells in Susac syndrome. The CDR3 totals 13 residues. Deletions cut 3 bases from V and 7 bases from J, with 16 bases between. CDR1 DFQATT and CDR2 SNEGSKA come from the germline V gene (reference sequence).

The sequence came from a human donor with multiple sclerosis. V and J are TRBV20-1 and TRBJ2-7; the D gene is possibly TRBD2 (5 bases). The sample comprised CD4+ T cells from PBMCs. CDR3 sequence reads: CSASPGGSWEQYF. CDR3 in DNA: TGCAGTGCTAGTCCCGGAGGTTCTTGGGAGCAGTACTTC.